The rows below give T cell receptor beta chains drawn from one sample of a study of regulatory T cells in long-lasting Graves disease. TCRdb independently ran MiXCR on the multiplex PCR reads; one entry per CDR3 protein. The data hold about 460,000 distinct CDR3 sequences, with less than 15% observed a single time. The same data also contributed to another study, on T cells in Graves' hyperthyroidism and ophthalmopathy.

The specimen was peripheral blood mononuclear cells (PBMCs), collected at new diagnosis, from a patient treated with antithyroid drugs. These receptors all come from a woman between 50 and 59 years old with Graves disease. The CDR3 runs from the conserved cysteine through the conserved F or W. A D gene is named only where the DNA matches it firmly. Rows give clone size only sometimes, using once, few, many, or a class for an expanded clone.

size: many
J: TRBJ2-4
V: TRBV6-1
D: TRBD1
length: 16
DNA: TGTGCCAGCAGTCAGGACAGGGGGCCGACCAAAAACATTCAGTACTTC
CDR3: CASSQDRGPTKNIQYF

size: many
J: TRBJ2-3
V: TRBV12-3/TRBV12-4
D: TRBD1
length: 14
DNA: TGTGCCAGCAGTTTTCCGACAGGGGCGGATACGCAGTATTTT
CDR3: CASSFPTGADTQYF

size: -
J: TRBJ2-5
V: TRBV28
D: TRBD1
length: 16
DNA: TGTGCCAGCAGTTTACGTCCAGGGGGCGAGCAAGAGACCCAGTACTTC
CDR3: CASSLRPGGEQETQYF

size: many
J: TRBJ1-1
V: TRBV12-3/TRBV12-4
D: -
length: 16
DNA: TGTGCCAGCACCCACTCGGGGAATTTGCCGAACACTGAAGCTTTCTTT
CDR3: CASTHSGNLPNTEAFF

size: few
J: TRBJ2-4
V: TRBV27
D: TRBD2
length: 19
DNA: TGTGCCAGCAGTCCCCAGGGACTAGCGTCTCCCGTCGCCAAAAACATTCAGTACTTC
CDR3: CASSPQGLASPVAKNIQYF

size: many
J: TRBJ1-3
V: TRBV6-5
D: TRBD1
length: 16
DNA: TGTGCCAGCAGTTACTCCTGGACAGGGGCGGGAAACACCATATATTTT
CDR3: CASSYSWTGAGNTIYF

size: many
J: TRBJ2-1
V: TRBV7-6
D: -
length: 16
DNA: TGTGCCAGCAGCGCCCACCCCTCCAGCTCCTACAATGAGCAGTTCTTC
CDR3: CASSAHPSSSYNEQFF

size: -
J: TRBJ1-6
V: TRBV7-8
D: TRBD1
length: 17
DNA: TGTGCCAGCAGCTTTTCGAGGTGGGGACAGACTAATTCACCCCTCCACTTT
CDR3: CASSFSRWGQTNSPLHF

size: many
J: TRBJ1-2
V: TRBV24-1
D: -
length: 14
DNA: TGTGCCACCAGTGATTTCGGCCGGGCGTATGGCTACACCTTC
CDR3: CATSDFGRAYGYTF

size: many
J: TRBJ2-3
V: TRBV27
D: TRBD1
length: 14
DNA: TGTGCCAGCAGTTTTCCACAGGGGGCGGATACGCAGTATTTT
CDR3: CASSFPQGADTQYF

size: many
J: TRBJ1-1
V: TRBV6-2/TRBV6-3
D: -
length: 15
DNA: TGTGCCAGCAGTTACGGGGGGCCAGTGAACACTGAAGCTTTCTTT
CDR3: CASSYGGPVNTEAFF

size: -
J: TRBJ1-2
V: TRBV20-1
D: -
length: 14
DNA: TGCAGTGCTAGAGACCGGGGGGTTAACTATGGCTACACCTTC
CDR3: CSARDRGVNYGYTF

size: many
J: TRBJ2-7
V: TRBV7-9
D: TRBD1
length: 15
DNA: TGTGCCAGCAGCAGGAGGGGGACAGGGCCCTACGAGCAGTACTTC
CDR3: CASSRRGTGPYEQYF

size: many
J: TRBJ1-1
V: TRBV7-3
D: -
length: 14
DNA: TGTGCCAGCAGCGTCCGGGGGGGGAACACTGAAGCTTTCTTT
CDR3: CASSVRGGNTEAFF

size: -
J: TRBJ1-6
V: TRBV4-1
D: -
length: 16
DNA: TGCGCCAGCAGCCAAGATCTCGAGCTCAGGCCGTCACCCCTCCACTTT
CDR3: CASSQDLELRPSPLHF

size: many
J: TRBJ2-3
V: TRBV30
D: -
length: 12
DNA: TGTGCCTGGCGTTCGAGGGGCGATACGCAGTATTTT
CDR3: CAWRSRGDTQYF

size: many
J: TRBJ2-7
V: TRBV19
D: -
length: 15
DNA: TGTGCCAGTAGCAGAAAGGGGGACATCTCCTACGAGCAGTACTTC
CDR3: CASSRKGDISYEQYF

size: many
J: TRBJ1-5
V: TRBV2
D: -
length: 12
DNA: TGTGCCAGCACAGGGGGCAATCAGCCCCAGCATTTT
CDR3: CASTGGNQPQHF

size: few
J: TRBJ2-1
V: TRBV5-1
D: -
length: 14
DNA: TGCGCCAGCAGCTTGCGGGACCCCTCGGATGAGCAGTTCTTC
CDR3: CASSLRDPSDEQFF

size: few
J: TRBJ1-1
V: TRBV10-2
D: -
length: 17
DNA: TGCGCCAGCAGTGAGTCGCCGTTGGGGACTGGGAACACTGAAGCTTTCTTT
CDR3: CASSESPLGTGNTEAFF

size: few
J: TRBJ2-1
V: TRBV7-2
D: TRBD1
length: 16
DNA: TGTGCCAGCAGCTACCGGGACAGGGCTCCCTACAATGAGCAGTTCTTC
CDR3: CASSYRDRAPYNEQFF

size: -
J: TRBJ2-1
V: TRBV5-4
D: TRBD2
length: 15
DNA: TGTGCCAGCAGCATTACTAGCGAACCATACACGGAGCAGTTCTTC
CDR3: CASSITSEPYTEQFF

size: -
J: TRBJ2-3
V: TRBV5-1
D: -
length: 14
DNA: TGCGTCAGCAGCTTGGAGACCATCACAGATACGCAGTATTTT
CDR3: CVSSLETITDTQYF

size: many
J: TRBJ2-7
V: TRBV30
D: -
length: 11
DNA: TGTGCCTGGAGTAGTTCCTACGAGCAGTACTTC
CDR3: CAWSSSYEQYF

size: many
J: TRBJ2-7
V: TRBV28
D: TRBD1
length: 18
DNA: TGTGCCAGCAGTTCCTTTGGCACTCTCTTGGACAGGGGCCACGAGCAGTACTTC
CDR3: CASSSFGTLLDRGHEQYF

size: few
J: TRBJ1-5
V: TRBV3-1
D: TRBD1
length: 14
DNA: TGTGCCAGCAGCCTTAACAGGGGCACTCAGCCCCAGCATTTT
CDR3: CASSLNRGTQPQHF

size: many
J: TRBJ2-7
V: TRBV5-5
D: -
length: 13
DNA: TGTGCCAGCAGCGGGGGGCGAGTCTACGAGCAGTACTTC
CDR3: CASSGGRVYEQYF

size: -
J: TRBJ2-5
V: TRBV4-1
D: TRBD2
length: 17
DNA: TGCGCCAGCAGCGGTCCCGGGACTAGCGGATTCCAAGAGACCCAGTACTTC
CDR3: CASSGPGTSGFQETQYF

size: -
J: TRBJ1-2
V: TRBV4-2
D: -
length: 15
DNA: TGTGCCAGCAGCCAGGCGGACTCCGCCTACTATGGCTACACCTTC
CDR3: CASSQADSAYYGYTF

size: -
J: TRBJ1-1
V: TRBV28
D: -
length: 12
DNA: TGTGCCAGCTTAGGGGGAAAGTTTGAAGCTTTCTTT
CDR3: CASLGGKFEAFF

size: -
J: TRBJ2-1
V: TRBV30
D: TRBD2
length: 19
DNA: TGTGCCTTCGAAGGGGCTCTAGCGGGAGTTTTCCCTTCCTACAATGAGCAGTTCTTC
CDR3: CAFEGALAGVFPSYNEQFF